This T cell receptor (beta chain) was captured by sequencing in a study of T cell changes during pregnancy in multiple sclerosis. V shed 1 base and J 7 bases; nucleotides not matched to a gene: 2. There are 13 residues in the CDR3. The germline gives CDR1 SQVTM, CDR2 ANQGSEA. Produced via immunoSEQ multiplex PCR; TCRdb's table is partial and in-frame only. The data hold about 38,000 clones, with 80% to 95% observed a single time. The chain has TRBV29-1 and TRBJ2-1, with 9 positions matching TRBD2. The TCR sequence derives from a female donor with multiple sclerosis, enrolled in a pregnancy study. The starting material was CD8+ T cells from peripheral blood mononuclear cells, obtained after pregnancy. The CDR3 DNA reads TGCAGCGTTGAAGGCGGGAGGGGGAATGAGCAGTTCTTC. Translation gives CSVEGGRGNEQFF.